Each of the 22 T cell receptor beta chains below was sequenced from the same sample in a study of blood T cell repertoires in COVID-19. Sequencing used immunoSEQ multiplex PCR; TCRdb keeps in-frame clones, though not all of them. The table includes about 220,000 clones, about four fifths detected once. Sequencing input: PBMCs or T cells enriched from blood (not recorded which). The source of these receptors is a woman in her thirties or forties with acute COVID-19.

The gene calls are TRBV25-1 and TRBJ1-1, with 10 bases fitting TRBD1. The CDR3 contains 15 residues. The V and J ends lost 2 bases and 5 bases, in that order; junction bases with no gene match: 5. Germline V gives CDR1 MGHDK, CDR2 SYGVNS. The CDR3 is CASSEDRGRRTEAFF. As DNA, the CDR3 is TGTGCCAGCAGTGAAGACAGGGGGCGTCGGACTGAAGCTTTCTTT. Together with reference TRBV25-1 and TRBJ1-1, the CDR3 gives the full variable domain: EADIYQTPRYLVIGTGKKITLECSQTMGHDKMYWYQQDPGMELHLIHYSYGVNSTEKGDLSSESTVSRIRTEHFPLTLESARPSHTSQYLCASSEDRGRRTEAFFGQGTRLTVV.

V and J are TRBV2 and TRBJ2-3; possible D gene TRBD2, 6 bases. The CDR3 totals 13 residues. Germline-derived CDR1 and CDR2 are SNHLY and FYNNEI. V was cut by 4 bases and J by 8 bases, with 13 bases left in between. CDR3 DNA sequence: TGTGCCAGCAGTGTAGGACTACGAGCTACGCAGTATTTT. This sequence encodes CASSVGLRATQYF.

The chain links TRBV19 to TRBJ1-4, with 7 bases fitting TRBD1. CDR1 LNHDA and CDR2 SQIVND come from the germline V gene (reference sequence). V dropped 3 bases and J dropped 8; count of bases not matched to a gene: 9. The CDR3 is 15 amino acids. The CDR3 DNA sequence: TGTGCCAGTAGTATCATGGCCGGGACAGCAGAAAAACTGTTTTTT. It encodes CASSIMAGTAEKLFF.

This chain connects TRBV6-5 to TRBJ1-5, with D uncertain. The germline V gene has CDR1 MNHEY and CDR2 SVGAGI. V was clipped by 6 bases and J by 2 bases, with 11 bases between them. This CDR3 is 14 amino acids long. The CDR3 protein is CASRVLSGNQPQHF. DNA for the CDR3: TGTGCCAGCAGGGTTTTGTCAGGCAATCAGCCCCAGCATTTT.

This chain joins TRBV4-2 and TRBJ2-1, with 9 bases aligning to TRBD1. The V and J ends lost 1 base and 6 bases, in that order; junction bases with no gene match: 7. The CDR3 has 16 amino acids. Per the germline V gene, CDR1 is LGHNA and CDR2 is YNFKEQ. The CDR3 sequence: CASSQGTGVNSNEQFF. The CDR3 coding sequence is TGTGCCAGCAGCCAAGGGACAGGGGTGAACAGCAATGAGCAGTTCTTC.

V is TRBV9 and J is TRBJ2-5; D is perhaps TRBD2 (6 bases). The CDR3 extends over 15 amino acids. The ends were cut back, 6 bases at V and 4 bases at J, with 19 bases in the middle. Looked up from germline, CDR1 is SGDLS and CDR2 is YYNGEE. For the CDR3, the DNA is TGTGCCAGCACCGTCGGGGGTGGGTTTGGAGAGACCCAGTACTTC. It encodes CASTVGGGFGETQYF.

This chain joins TRBV5-1 and TRBJ1-6; D is possibly TRBD1 (6 bases). The CDR3 spans 19 residues. V lost 0 bases and J lost 0, with 16 bases in between. Per germline, CDR1 SGHRS and CDR2 YFSETQ. The CDR3 coding sequence is TGCGCCAGCAGCTTGGTAGTATTAGACAGGAGCTCCTATAATTCACCCCTCCACTTT. It codes for CASSLVVLDRSSYNSPLHF.

This clone was seen only a few times. The rearrangement joins TRBV7-2 to TRBJ2-5; 9 bases agree with TRBD2. CDR1 and CDR2 (germline): SGHTA, FQGNSA. This CDR3 has 15 residues. J gave up 4 bases and V 5 bases, and 8 bases lay outside the gene matches. The CDR3 region is CASSPPGLASETQYF. CDR3 sequence (DNA): TGTGCCAGCAGCCCGCCGGGACTAGCATCAGAGACCCAGTACTTC.

The V call is TRBV7-8, the J call TRBJ2-1; TRBD2 aligns across 12 bases. Trimming removed 0 bases from V and 8 bases from J; junction bases left unmatched: 5. Germline CDR1 reads SGHVS; CDR2 reads FQNEAQ. This CDR3 comprises 16 residues. The CDR3 sequence is CASSLALAGGQYEQFF. As DNA, the CDR3 is TGTGCCAGCAGCTTAGCGCTAGCGGGGGGGCAGTATGAGCAGTTCTTC.

This clone was detected only once. This rearrangement joins TRBV5-1 to TRBJ1-3; 8 bases fit TRBD1. The CDR3 spans 18 residues. J gave up 0 bases and V 0 bases, and 8 bases lay outside the gene matches. Germline V gene lookup returns CDR1 SGHRS and CDR2 YFSETQ. The CDR3 loop reads CASSLEHRGTLSGNTIYF. The CDR3 DNA is TGCGCCAGCAGCTTGGAGCACAGGGGGACCCTCTCTGGAAACACCATATATTTT.

The chain combines TRBV11-2 with TRBJ1-2; 8 bases agree with TRBD1. The J segment lost 6 bases and the V segment lost 6 bases, leaving 15 bases of the junction unmatched. CDR3 length: 16 residues. In germline, CDR1 is SGHAT, CDR2 FQNNGV. The CDR3 nucleotides read TGTGCCAGCAGGCCAGGAGGGGCAGGGGGCGCGGATGGCTACACCTTC. Translation gives CASRPGGAGGADGYTF.

The rearrangement uses TRBV7-8 and TRBJ2-5, with TRBD2 matching 11 bases. This CDR3 contains 19 residues. Trimming removed 3 bases from V and 5 bases from J; junction bases left unmatched: 17. CDR1 is SGHVS and CDR2 is FQNEAQ in the germline V gene. The CDR3 loop reads CASSFRQTSGGNLGETQYF. CDR3 nucleotide sequence: TGTGCCAGCAGCTTTCGTCAAACTAGCGGGGGTAACCTCGGGGAGACCCAGTACTTC.

V usage is TRBV18 and J usage is TRBJ1-4; 9 nucleotides match TRBD1. The CDR3 contains 18 residues. The V and J ends lost 3 bases and 2 bases, in that order; junction bases with no gene match: 10. The germline V gene encodes CDR1 KGHSH and CDR2 LQKENI. Here the CDR3 reads CASSPLMLDRGTNEKLFF. In DNA form, the CDR3 reads TGTGCCAGCTCACCTTTGATGCTGGACAGGGGCACTAATGAAAAACTGTTTTTT. Variable domain in full (rest from reference TRBV18 and TRBJ1-4): NAGVMQNPRHLVRRRGQEARLRCSPMKGHSHVYWYRQLPEEGLKFMVYLQKENIIDESGMPKERFSAEFPKEGPSILRIQQVVRGDSAAYFCASSPLMLDRGTNEKLFFGSGTQLSVL.

This clone came up once. In DNA, the CDR3 is TGTGCCAGTAGTATACCCGGGACAGGGGGCACTGAAGCTTTCTTT. This gives the protein CASSIPGTGGTEAFF. This chain uses TRBV19 with TRBJ1-1, with TRBD1 matching 11 bases. The CDR3 extends over 15 amino acids. Germline CDR1 LNHDA, CDR2 SQIVND (reference sequence). The V and J ends lost 2 bases and 4 bases, in that order; junction bases with no gene match: 3.

The V and J genes are TRBV19 and TRBJ2-7; 9 bases map to TRBD1. Looked up from germline, CDR1 is LNHDA and CDR2 is SQIVND (reference sequence). The V and J ends lost 3 bases and 6 bases, in that order; junction bases with no gene match: 9. There are 15 residues in the CDR3. The CDR3 loop is CASSIQYGTGSEQYF. CDR3 bases: TGTGCCAGTAGTATTCAGTATGGGACAGGGTCCGAGCAGTACTTC.

This clone was seen only once. The V gene is TRBV4-1, the J gene TRBJ2-3; 11 bases line up with TRBD2. The germline gives CDR1 MGHRA, CDR2 YSYEKL. There are 14 residues in the CDR3. With 6 bases clipped from V and 5 bases from J, the junction kept 4 bases outside the gene matches. CDR3 coding DNA: TGCGCCAGCAGGGGTAGCGGGAGGGGAGATACGCAGTATTTT. Its protein product is CASRGSGRGDTQYF.

This clone has at least ten counts. The gene calls are TRBV7-2 and TRBJ1-1; 9 nucleotides match TRBD1. The ends lost 2 bases at V and 0 bases at J; junction bases unmatched: 10. Germline V gene sequence: CDR1 SGHTA, CDR2 FQGNSA. The CDR3 length is 18 residues. CDR3 sequence reads: CASSLRGGTGRLNTEAFF. The CDR3 DNA is TGTGCCAGCAGCTTACGGGGGGGGACAGGGCGCCTGAACACTGAAGCTTTCTTT. Together with reference TRBV7-2 and TRBJ1-1, the CDR3 gives the full variable domain: GAGVSQSPSNKVTEKGKDVELRCDPISGHTALYWYRQSLGQGLEFLIYFQGNSAPDKSGLPSDRFSAERTGGSVSTLTIQRTQQEDSAVYLCASSLRGGTGRLNTEAFFGQGTRLTVV.

CDR3 region: CASSPGRAQGYTF. CDR3 DNA sequence: TGTGCCAGCAGTCCCGGGAGGGCTCAAGGCTACACCTTC. The chain employs TRBV12-3 or TRBV12-4 and TRBJ1-2, with D unclear. The V end was cut by 5 bases, the J end by 8 bases, with 15 bases between. This CDR3 contains 13 residues.

A note on this clone: This specimen includes other DNA sequences encoding the same CDR3. The rearrangement uses TRBV9 and TRBJ1-2, with D maybe TRBD1 (6 bases). Deletions cut 3 bases from V and 2 bases from J, with 8 bases between. Germline CDR1 reads SGDLS; CDR2 reads YYNGEE. The CDR3 totals 13 residues. The CDR3 sequence: CASSATGNYGYTF. CDR3 nucleotides: TGTGCCAGCAGCGCAACAGGGAACTATGGCTACACCTTC.

The chain employs TRBV9 and TRBJ2-3; 14 bases map to TRBD2. J was trimmed by 5 bases and V by 0 bases; bases with no gene match: 5. Germline V gene data show CDR1 as SGDLS and CDR2 as YYNGEE. CDR3 length: 17 residues. This CDR3 reads CASSVGGLAGVVDTQYF. CDR3 in DNA: TGTGCCAGCAGCGTAGGGGGACTAGCGGGAGTGGTAGATACGCAGTATTTT.

The CDR3 DNA reads as TGTGCCAGCAGCCAAGAACACAACCTGAACACCGGGGAGCTGTTTTTT. Its protein product is CASSQEHNLNTGELFF. The V gene is TRBV4-2, the J gene TRBJ2-2; D not resolved. Germline V gene data show CDR1 as LGHNA and CDR2 as YNFKEQ. Trimming shortened V by 0 bases and J by 1 base, and 9 bases separated the two germline ends. The CDR3 sequence is 16 residues long.

This chain uses TRBV27 with TRBJ1-2; TRBD1 matches 8 bases. V was pared by 5 bases and J by 2 bases, with 7 bases of the junction left unmatched. Germline lookup yields CDR1 MNHEY and CDR2 SMNVEV (reference sequence). There are 15 residues in the CDR3. The CDR3 spells CASSTSGQGNYGYTF. The CDR3 nucleotides are TGTGCCAGCAGTACCTCAGGACAGGGAAACTATGGCTACACCTTC.